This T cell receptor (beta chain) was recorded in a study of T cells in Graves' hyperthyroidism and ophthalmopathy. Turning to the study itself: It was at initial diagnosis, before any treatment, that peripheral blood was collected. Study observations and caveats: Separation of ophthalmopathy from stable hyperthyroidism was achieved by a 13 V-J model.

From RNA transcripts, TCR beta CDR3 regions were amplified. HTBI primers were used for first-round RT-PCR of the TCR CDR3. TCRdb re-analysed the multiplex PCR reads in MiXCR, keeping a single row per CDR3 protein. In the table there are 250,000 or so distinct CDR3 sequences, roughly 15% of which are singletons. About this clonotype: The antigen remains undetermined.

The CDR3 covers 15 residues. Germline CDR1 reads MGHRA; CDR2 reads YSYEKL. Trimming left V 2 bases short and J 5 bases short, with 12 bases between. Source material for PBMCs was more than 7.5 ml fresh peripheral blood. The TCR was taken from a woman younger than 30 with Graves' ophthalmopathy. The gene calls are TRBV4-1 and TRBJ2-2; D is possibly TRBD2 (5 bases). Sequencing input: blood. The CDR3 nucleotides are TGCGCCAGCAGCCAATGGGGAGCAGAAACCGGGGAGCTGTTTTTT. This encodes CASSQWGAETGELFF.